Listed below are T cell receptor beta chains from one sample, sequenced in a study of blood T cell repertoires in COVID-19. Clones were sequenced by immunoSEQ multiplex PCR, and TCRdb holds only the in-frame ones, with some missing. The sample has roughly 150,000 clones; more than 75% are singletons. Material: peripheral blood. The receptors were gathered from a woman aged 50 to 60 with COVID-19, enrolled during active disease. Each CDR3 is given with its conserved first and last residue. Fields, in order: V gene, J gene, CDR3 protein.

>TRBV27|TRBJ1-1
CASAVGGQNTEAFF
>TRBV9|TRBJ2-7
CASSPAGGSYEQYF
>TRBV7-2|TRBJ2-5
CASNRGLAGGTEETQYF
>TRBV11-2|TRBJ1-4
CASSLDPSRGNEKLFF
>TRBV29-1|TRBJ2-1
CSVARQSSYNEQFF
>TRBV3-1/TRBV3-2|TRBJ2-7
CASSRRTAGDEQYF
>TRBV4-3|TRBJ1-3
CASSQEGEASGNTIYF
>TRBV7-9|TRBJ2-1
CASSLTGGTLNEQFF
>TRBV29-1|TRBJ2-4
CSAKHTPGVDRQNIQYF
>TRBV27|TRBJ2-3
CASSLVGPDTQYF
>TRBV5-5|TRBJ1-5
CASSLISGISNQPQHF
>TRBV23-1|TRBJ2-3
CASKEMDRGTDTQYF
>TRBV18|TRBJ1-3
CASSVSEYSGNTIYF
>TRBV18|TRBJ1-5
CASSQGDRGLSQPQHF